This T cell receptor beta chain stems from a study of T cell repertoires in cytomegalovirus infection. In the study overall: Both CMV infection and a matching HLA type were indicated by public TCR beta signatures.

Overall study findings and caveats: Within the response measured ex vivo, HLA-C-restricted CMV-specific TCR beta clonotypes were dominant.

The CDR3 runs 14 residues. The V end lost 2 bases, the J end lost 3 bases, and 7 bases lay between the germline ends. Germline assignment: CDR1 SGHDN and CDR2 FVKESK. MiXCR, run by TCRdb on the reads, gives a single entry per CDR3 protein. The data hold roughly 760,000 distinct CDR3 sequences, with 35% observed a single time. This clonotype turned up a few times. Its antigen is not known. Sequencing was done on a sample of PBMCs. The genes are TRBV14 and TRBJ2-2; D not certain. This receptor was obtained from a human donor in good health (CMV status not recorded). Some clones in this sample may be carry-over from other donors' samples. CDR3 nucleotide sequence: TGTGCCAGCAGCCAATGGGTCGACACCGGGGAGCTGTTTTTT. It specifies CASSQWVDTGELFF.